This T cell receptor (beta chain) was sequenced in a study of cytomegalovirus exposure and HLA in healthy donors. Study results and limitations: Researchers reported in a later analysis that common viral pathogens appeared linked to several top clusters. Whilst most TCR sequences proved rare, a subset of public TCRs occurred across many donors. A few of the chains that were CMV-associated were confirmed in vitro to be specific for CMV antigens.

As concerns this clone: No antigen is known for it.

The PCR ran on 60 Vbeta and 13 Jbeta primers. Per the study methods: Unique TCR beta chains totaled roughly 80 million in a later count, with around 11 million of them shared. The assay was immunoSEQ multiplex PCR, and TCRdb's table has in-frame clones only and misses some. The DNA gave D and trimming, while V, J and clone size come from that table. The data show around 53,000 clones, with roughly 80% seen just once and roughly 1.6% held by the top ten. The receptor comes from a young man in good health and CMV-seronegative. Sequencing input: PBMCs.

The CDR3 spells CASSQTWGLDGNEQFF. CDR3 sequence (DNA): TGCGCCAGCAGCCAGACCTGGGGACTAGATGGCAATGAGCAGTTCTTC. This chain links TRBV4-3 with TRBJ2-1; TRBD2 matches 8 bases. Germline CDR1 LGHNA, CDR2 YSLEER. The ends lost 3 bases at V and 6 bases at J; junction bases unmatched: 10. CDR3 size: 16 residues.